This entry describes one T cell receptor beta chain. This sample is drawn from a study of blood T cell repertoires in COVID-19. Study in general: There were acute and convalescent COVID-19 samples, and they came from the United States, Italy and Spain. The cDNA or gDNA used as material had been derived from T cells, B-cell-depleted T cells, or PBMCs.

Followed longitudinally, the Seattle patients had been enrolled during active infection. Authors' analysis steps: Amplification from reference gene primers served as the basis for estimated nucleated cell counts. Here immunoSEQ multiplex PCR was the method, and the copy in TCRdb shows in-frame clones only, minus some. That table furnishes V, J and clone size, whereas the DNA furnished D and trimming. The data contain roughly 100,000 clones, around 90% of them seen just once; the ten biggest clones take up 5% to 6.5%. This sequence was found in a woman between 50 and 59 years old with COVID-19, enrolled during active disease. The sequenced sample was peripheral blood.

This CDR3 reads CASSQERVGPTF. CDR3 bases: TGTGCCAGCAGCCAAGAACGGGTAGGCCCCACTTTC. The rearrangement uses TRBV3-1 (or the pseudogene TRBV3-2) and TRBJ2-6; no definite D call. Germline CDR1 and CDR2: LGHDT and YNNKEL (reference sequence). The CDR3 covers 12 residues. V lost 0 bases and J lost 19, with 13 bases in between.